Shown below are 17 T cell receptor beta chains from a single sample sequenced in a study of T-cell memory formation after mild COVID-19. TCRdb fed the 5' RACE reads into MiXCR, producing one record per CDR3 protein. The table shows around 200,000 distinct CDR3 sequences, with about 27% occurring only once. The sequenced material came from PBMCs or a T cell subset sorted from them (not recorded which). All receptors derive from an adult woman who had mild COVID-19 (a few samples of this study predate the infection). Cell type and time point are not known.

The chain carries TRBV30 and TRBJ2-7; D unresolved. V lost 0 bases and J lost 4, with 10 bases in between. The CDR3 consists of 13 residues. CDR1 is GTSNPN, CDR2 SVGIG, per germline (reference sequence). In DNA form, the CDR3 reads TGTGCCTGGAGTGTAACAGCGCTTTACGAGCAGTACTTC. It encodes CAWSVTALYEQYF.

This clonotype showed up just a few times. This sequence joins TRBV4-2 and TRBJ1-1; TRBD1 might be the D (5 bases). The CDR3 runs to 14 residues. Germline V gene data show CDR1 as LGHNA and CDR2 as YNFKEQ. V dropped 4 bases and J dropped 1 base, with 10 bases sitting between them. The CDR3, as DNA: TGTGCCAGCAGCCCCTTGACAGAGAACACTGAAGCTTTCTTT. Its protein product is CASSPLTENTEAFF.

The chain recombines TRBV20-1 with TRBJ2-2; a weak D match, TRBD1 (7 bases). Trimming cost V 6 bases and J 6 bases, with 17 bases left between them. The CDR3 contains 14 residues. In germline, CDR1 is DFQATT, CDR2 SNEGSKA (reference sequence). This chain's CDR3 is CSATDRRGPGELFF. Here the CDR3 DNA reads TGCAGTGCCACCGACAGGAGGGGGCCCGGGGAGCTGTTTTTT.

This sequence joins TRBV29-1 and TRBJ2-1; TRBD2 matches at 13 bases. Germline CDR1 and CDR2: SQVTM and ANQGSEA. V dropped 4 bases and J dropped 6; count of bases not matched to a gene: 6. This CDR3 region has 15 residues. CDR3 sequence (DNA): TGCAGCGTTGGGGCCAGACTAGCGGGAGGCAATGAGCAGTTCTTC. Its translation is CSVGARLAGGNEQFF.

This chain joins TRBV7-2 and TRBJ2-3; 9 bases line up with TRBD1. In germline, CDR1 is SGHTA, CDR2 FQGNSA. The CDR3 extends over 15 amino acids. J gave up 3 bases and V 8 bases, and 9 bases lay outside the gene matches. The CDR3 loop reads CASSRGGTGTDTQYF. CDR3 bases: TGTGCCAGCTCAAGGGGGGGGACAGGGACAGATACGCAGTATTTT.

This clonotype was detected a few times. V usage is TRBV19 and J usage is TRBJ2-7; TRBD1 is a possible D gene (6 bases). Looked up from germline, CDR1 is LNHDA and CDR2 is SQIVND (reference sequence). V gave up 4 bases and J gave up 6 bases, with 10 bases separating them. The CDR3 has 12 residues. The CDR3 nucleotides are TGTGCCAGTAGTACCACAGGGTTCGAGCAGTACTTC. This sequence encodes CASSTTGFEQYF.

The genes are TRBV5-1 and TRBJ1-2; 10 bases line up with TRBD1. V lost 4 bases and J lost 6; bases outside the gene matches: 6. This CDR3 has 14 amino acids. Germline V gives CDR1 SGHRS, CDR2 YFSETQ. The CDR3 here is CASSPIGTGDGYTF. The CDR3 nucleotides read TGCGCCAGCAGCCCGATTGGGACAGGGGATGGCTACACCTTC. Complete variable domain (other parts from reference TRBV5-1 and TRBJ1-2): KAGVTQTPRYLIKTRGQQVTLSCSPISGHRSVSWYQQTPGQGLQFLFEYFSETQRNKGNFPGRFSGRQFSNSRSEMNVSTLELGDSALYLCASSPIGTGDGYTFGSGTRLTVV.

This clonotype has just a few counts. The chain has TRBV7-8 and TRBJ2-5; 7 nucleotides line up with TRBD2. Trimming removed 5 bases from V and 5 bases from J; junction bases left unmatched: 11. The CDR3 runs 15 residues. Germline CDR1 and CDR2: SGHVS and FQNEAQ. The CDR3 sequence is CASSPLVGGSETQYF. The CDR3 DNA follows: TGTGCCAGCAGCCCCCTGGTGGGCGGGAGCGAGACCCAGTACTTC.

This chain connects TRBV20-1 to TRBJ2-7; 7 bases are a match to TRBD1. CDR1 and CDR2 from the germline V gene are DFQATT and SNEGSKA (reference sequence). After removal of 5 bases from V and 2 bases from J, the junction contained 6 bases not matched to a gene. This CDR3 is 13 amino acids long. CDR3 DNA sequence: TGCAGTGCTCCTGGGGACAGTACCTACGAGCAGTACTTC. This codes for CSAPGDSTYEQYF.

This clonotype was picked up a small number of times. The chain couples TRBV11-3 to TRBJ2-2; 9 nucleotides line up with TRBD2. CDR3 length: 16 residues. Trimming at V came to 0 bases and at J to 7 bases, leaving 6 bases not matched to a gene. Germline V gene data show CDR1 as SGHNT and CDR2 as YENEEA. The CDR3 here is CASSLDRGRAHGELFF. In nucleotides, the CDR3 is TGTGCCAGCAGCTTAGATCGCGGGAGGGCCCACGGGGAGCTGTTTTTT. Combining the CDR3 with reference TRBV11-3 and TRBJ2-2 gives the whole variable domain EAGVVQSPRYKIIEKKQPVAFWCNPISGHNTLYWYLQNLGQGPELLIRYENEEAVDDSQLPKDRFSAERLKGVDSTLKIQPAELGDSAVYLCASSLDRGRAHGELFFGEGSRLTVL.

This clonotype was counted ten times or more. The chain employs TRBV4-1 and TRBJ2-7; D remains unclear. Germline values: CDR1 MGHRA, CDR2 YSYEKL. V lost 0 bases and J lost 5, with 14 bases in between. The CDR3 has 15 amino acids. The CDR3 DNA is TGCGCCAGCAGCCAAGACTCGTGGGCAGTTGACGAGCAGTACTTC. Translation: CASSQDSWAVDEQYF.

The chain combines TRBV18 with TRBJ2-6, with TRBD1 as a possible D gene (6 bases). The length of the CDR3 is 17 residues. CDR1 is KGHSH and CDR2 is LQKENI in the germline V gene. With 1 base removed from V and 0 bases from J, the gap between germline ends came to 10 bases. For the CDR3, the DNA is TGTGCCAGCTCACCACGGACAGTTAACTCTGGGGCCAACGTCCTGACTTTC. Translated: CASSPRTVNSGANVLTF.

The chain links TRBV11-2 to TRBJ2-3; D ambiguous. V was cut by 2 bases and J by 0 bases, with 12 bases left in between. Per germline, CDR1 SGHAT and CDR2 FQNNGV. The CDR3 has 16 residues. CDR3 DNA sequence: TGTGCCAGCAGCTTATTCCACAAATCTAGCACAGATACGCAGTATTTT. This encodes CASSLFHKSSTDTQYF.

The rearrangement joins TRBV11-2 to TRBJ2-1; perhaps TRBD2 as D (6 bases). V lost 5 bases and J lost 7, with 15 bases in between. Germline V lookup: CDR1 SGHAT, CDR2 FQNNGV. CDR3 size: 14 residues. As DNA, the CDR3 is TGTGCCAGCAGCGCATCGCGGGGCTGGAATGAGCAGTTCTTC. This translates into CASSASRGWNEQFF.

The chain's CDR3 is CASSSQLDGPYGYTF. The CDR3 region has the DNA TGTGCCAGCAGCTCTCAACTGGACGGACCCTATGGCTACACCTTC. This chain links TRBV5-6 with TRBJ1-2; no definite D call. V dropped 3 bases and J dropped 4 bases, with 16 bases sitting between them. This CDR3 comprises 15 residues. The germline gives CDR1 SGHDT, CDR2 YYEEEE.

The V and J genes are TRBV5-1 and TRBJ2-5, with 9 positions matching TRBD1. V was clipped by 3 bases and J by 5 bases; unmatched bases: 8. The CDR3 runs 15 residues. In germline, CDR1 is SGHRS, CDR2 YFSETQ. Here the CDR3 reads CASSWGDRDVETQYF. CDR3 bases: TGCGCCAGCAGCTGGGGGGACAGGGATGTCGAGACCCAGTACTTC.

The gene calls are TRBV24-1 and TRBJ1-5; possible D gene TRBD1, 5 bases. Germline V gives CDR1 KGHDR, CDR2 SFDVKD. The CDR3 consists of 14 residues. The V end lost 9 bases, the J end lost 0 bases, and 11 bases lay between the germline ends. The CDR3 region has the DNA TGTGCCACCTTCACAGGTGATAGCAATCAGCCCCAGCATTTT. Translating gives CATFTGDSNQPQHF.